The 14 T cell receptor beta chains below were found in one sample sequenced in a study of T cells in Graves' hyperthyroidism and ophthalmopathy. TCR beta CDR3 regions were amplified from RNA. A set of HTBI primers served as the primers for a first-round RT-PCR of the TCR CDR3. A single record per CDR3 protein comes from TCRdb applying MiXCR to the multiplex PCR reads. The sample has 600,000 to 750,000 distinct CDR3 sequences, roughly 17% seen once. The specimen sequenced was blood. The receptors derive from a man aged 50 to 59 with Graves' hyperthyroidism.

The chain carries TRBV10-3 and TRBJ1-2, with D hard to call. The germline V gene has CDR1 ENHRY and CDR2 SYGVKD. Trimming removed 5 bases at V and 4 bases at J, with 5 bases between. The CDR3 is 11 amino acids. CDR3 residues: CAISSSYGYTF. CDR3 nucleotides: TGTGCCATCAGTAGCAGCTATGGCTACACCTTC.

This rearrangement joins TRBV19 to TRBJ2-5; 7 bases line up with TRBD1. Germline V gene sequence: CDR1 LNHDA, CDR2 SQIVND (reference sequence). The CDR3 contains 12 residues. After removal of 5 bases from V and 9 bases from J, the junction contained 6 bases not matched to a gene. CDR3 nucleotide sequence: TGTGCCAGTAGTGAACCGCAGGGGGCCCAGTACTTC. Amino acids: CASSEPQGAQYF. Full variable domain (remainder filled in from reference TRBV19 and TRBJ2-5): DGGITQSPKYLFRKEGQNVTLSCEQNLNHDAMYWYRQDPGQGLRLIYYSQIVNDFQKGDIAEGYSVSREKKESFPLTVTSAQKNPTAFYLCASSEPQGAQYFGPGTRLLVL.

This clonotype was observed at least ten times. The V gene is TRBV28, the J gene TRBJ1-3, with D tentatively TRBD1 (6 bases). The CDR3 is 15 amino acids. Germline loops: CDR1 MDHEN, CDR2 SYDVKM. The germline V and J ends were trimmed by 7 bases and 0 bases, with 13 bases remaining between them. The CDR3 sequence: CASNVGTSSGNTIYF. The CDR3 DNA follows: TGTGCCAGCAACGTAGGGACAAGCTCTGGAAACACCATATATTTT.

The gene calls are TRBV11-2 and TRBJ2-3, with D possibly matching TRBD1 (6 bases). CDR1 and CDR2 from the germline V gene are SGHAT and FQNNGV. CDR3 length: 15 residues. Trimming removed 4 bases from V and 1 base from J, with 12 bases in between. The CDR3 DNA follows: TGTGCCAGCAGCTCCGTAAGGACAGGCACAGATACGCAGTATTTT. It codes for CASSSVRTGTDTQYF.

At least ten counts were recorded for this clonotype. The chain recombines TRBV10-3 with TRBJ2-1; TRBD2 matches 7 bases. CDR1 is ENHRY, CDR2 SYGVKD, per germline. The CDR3 sequence is 16 residues long. V lost 10 bases, J lost 2 bases, and 14 bases stayed unmatched. CDR3 protein: CASNPLASGAYNEQFF. The CDR3 DNA follows: TGTGCCAGCAACCCGTTGGCTAGCGGAGCCTACAATGAGCAGTTCTTC.

V is TRBV5-8 and J is TRBJ2-2; 14 bases are shared with TRBD2. CDR3 length: 18 residues. V lost 4 bases, J lost 4 bases, and 9 bases stayed unmatched. Germline CDR1 reads SGHTS; CDR2 reads YDEGEE. This CDR3 is CASSEGTSGSISTGELFF. In DNA form, the CDR3 reads TGTGCCAGCAGCGAAGGGACTAGCGGGAGTATTAGCACCGGGGAGCTGTTTTTT.

This clonotype has a count of ten or more. The chain employs TRBV28 and TRBJ2-7, with D possibly matching TRBD2 (8 bases). The CDR3 extends over 17 amino acids. V shed 8 bases and J shed 0 bases, with 23 bases lying between them. The germline V gene has CDR1 MDHEN and CDR2 SYDVKM. The CDR3 bases are TGTGCCAGCCAGGGGGTGCGGGGGGCGGGAACCTCCTACGAGCAGTACTTC. It codes for CASQGVRGAGTSYEQYF.

This clonotype was counted many times. The chain employs TRBV27 and TRBJ2-5, with 7 bases matching TRBD2. CDR1 and CDR2 from the germline V gene are MNHEY and SMNVEV (reference sequence). V dropped 6 bases and J dropped 5; count of bases not matched to a gene: 9. The CDR3 totals 14 residues. The CDR3 coding sequence is TGTGCCAGCAGACCCGGACTAGTTGGGGAGACCCAGTACTTC. Translated: CASRPGLVGETQYF.

The chain is built from TRBV27 and TRBJ2-5; D may be TRBD1 or TRBD2 (6 bases each). The CDR3 loop spans 15 amino acids. In germline, CDR1 is MNHEY, CDR2 SMNVEV (reference sequence). Trimming cost V 4 bases and J 5 bases, with 17 bases left between them. For the CDR3, the DNA is TGTGCCAGCAGTTCCCGATGGGGGGCGGAGGAGACCCAGTACTTC. Translating it yields CASSSRWGAEETQYF.

This clonotype has a count of ten or more. The CDR3, as DNA: TGTGCCAGCAGTTCCGTCGGAGCTGGAAACACCATATATTTT. Amino acids: CASSSVGAGNTIYF. The chain is built from TRBV12-3 or TRBV12-4 and TRBJ1-3, with D unresolved. The V and J ends lost 4 bases and 2 bases respectively, with 9 bases between them. This CDR3 has 14 residues.

Only a few counts were recorded for this clonotype. V and J are TRBV20-1 and TRBJ1-5; weak D call: TRBD1 (5 bases). Germline V gene lookup returns CDR1 DFQATT and CDR2 SNEGSKA (reference sequence). The CDR3 loop spans 14 amino acids. The V gene lost 2 bases and the J gene lost 5 bases, with 13 bases spanning the gap. The CDR3 loop reads CSARRGSGDQPQHF. The CDR3, as DNA: TGCAGTGCTAGACGGGGATCGGGGGATCAGCCCCAGCATTTT.

The genes are TRBV2 and TRBJ1-2; D unresolved. The CDR3 loop spans 14 amino acids. The V and J ends lost 5 bases and 6 bases respectively, with 16 bases between them. From germline, CDR1 is SNHLY and CDR2 FYNNEI. The CDR3 region is CASSLADSPHGYTF. CDR3 DNA: TGTGCCAGCAGTTTGGCCGATTCACCACATGGCTACACCTTC.

J is TRBJ2-1 and V is TRBV7-3; TRBD2 matches 13 bases. V lost 5 bases and J lost 10; bases outside the gene matches: 17. CDR1 is SGHTA and CDR2 is FQGTGA in the germline V gene. This CDR3 is 18 amino acids long. Here the CDR3 DNA reads TGTGCCAGCAGCCGCGGGACTAGCGGGGCCCGGGGGACCGGGGAGCAGTTCTTC. This sequence encodes CASSRGTSGARGTGEQFF.

This clonotype was recorded a few times. The chain uses TRBV10-3 and TRBJ2-7; possible D gene TRBD1, 5 bases. The CDR3 extends over 13 amino acids. V dropped 4 bases and J dropped 5 bases, with 12 bases sitting between them. The germline V gene has CDR1 ENHRY and CDR2 SYGVKD. In DNA form, the CDR3 reads TGTGCCATCAGTGGACCAGGGCTGGACGAGCAGTACTTC. Its translation: CAISGPGLDEQYF.